These 19 T cell receptor beta chains were all obtained from the same sample, sequenced in a study of T cell repertoires in cytomegalovirus infection. TCRdb recomputed calls from the reads with MiXCR, one row per CDR3 protein. The table records about a million distinct CDR3 sequences, around 30% of them present only once. The antigens of these receptors remain unknown. The input for sequencing was cultured CD8+ T cells from PBMCs, taken from culture after CMV antigen stimulation. Receptor source: a human donor in good health (CMV status not recorded). Some clones in this sample may be carry-over from other donors' samples.

This clonotype has more than one count but fewer than ten. The chain recombines TRBV11-2 with TRBJ2-5, with 7 bases matching TRBD1. V was pared by 2 bases and J by 3 bases, with 6 bases of the junction left unmatched. The CDR3 has 15 residues. Germline V gene data show CDR1 as SGHAT and CDR2 as FQNNGV. Written as DNA, the CDR3 is TGTGCCAGCAGCTTACGCTACGACAGGGAAGAGACCCAGTACTTC. This gives the protein CASSLRYDREETQYF.

The CDR3 region is CAISDPWTGNTGELFF. The DNA of the CDR3 is TGTGCCATCAGTGATCCTTGGACAGGGAACACCGGGGAGCTGTTTTTT. The chain links TRBV10-3 to TRBJ2-2; 7 nucleotides match TRBD1. This CDR3 contains 16 residues. V lost 3 bases to trimming and J lost 1 base; unmatched junction nucleotides: 5. The V gene's germline CDR1 is ENHRY and CDR2 SYGVKD.

As to this clonotype: A much larger clonotype is one base distant, so this may be a read error. The chain carries TRBV4-2 and TRBJ2-3, with a weak D call TRBD1 (6 bases). The germline V gene has CDR1 LGHNA and CDR2 YNFKEQ. CDR3 length equals 14 residues. The CDR3 DNA reads TGTGTCAGCAGCCAAGACGTCCAGGGGGATACGCAGTATTTT. Its protein product is CVSSQDVQGDTQYF.

The genes are TRBV6-5 and TRBJ1-1; D is unclear. CDR3 length: 13 amino acids. Germline V gene lookup returns CDR1 MNHEY and CDR2 SVGAGI. The V end was cut by 4 bases, the J end by 4 bases, with 10 bases between. In DNA, the CDR3 is TGTGCCAGCAGTTCTGGAGTGGCCACTGAAGCTTTCTTT. As protein: CASSSGVATEAFF.

Worth noting for this clonotype: This may arise from a read error, as a much more abundant clone is one base away. The missing conserved phenylalanine or tryptophan at the end of this CDR3 makes a read error likely. This chain uses TRBV7-2 with TRBJ2-5; TRBD1 is a possible D gene (6 bases). The V end lost 3 bases, the J end lost 1 base, and 12 bases lay between the germline ends. The CDR3 covers 15 residues. Germline-derived CDR1 and CDR2 are SGHTA and FQGNSA. In nucleotides, the CDR3 is TGTGCCAGCAGCTTTATCGGGACACCCCAAGAGACCCAGTACTCC. Translating gives CASSFIGTPQETQYS.

The rearrangement joins TRBV28 to TRBJ2-3; 11 positions agree with TRBD1. CDR3 length: 17 amino acids. CDR1 and CDR2 from the germline V gene are MDHEN and SYDVKM. With 2 bases clipped from V and 4 bases from J, the junction kept 8 bases outside the gene matches. CDR3 residues: CASSLLDRGRRADTQYF. The CDR3 DNA sequence: TGTGCCAGCAGTTTACTGGACAGGGGGCGCCGGGCAGATACGCAGTATTTT.

The genes are TRBV19 and TRBJ1-3, with D possibly matching TRBD1 (5 bases). CDR1 and CDR2 from the germline V gene are LNHDA and SQIVND (reference sequence). The CDR3 totals 14 residues. Trimming shortened V by 8 bases and J by 0 bases, and 11 bases separated the two germline ends. The CDR3 region is CASLAGSSGNTIYF. The CDR3 region has the DNA TGTGCCAGTCTTGCAGGGAGCTCTGGAAACACCATATATTTT.

The rearrangement joins TRBV7-9 to TRBJ1-5; D may be TRBD1 (5 bases). The CDR3 spans 15 residues. V was cut by 1 base and J by 8 bases, with 15 bases left in between. Germline values: CDR1 SEHNR, CDR2 FQNEAQ (reference sequence). CDR3 loop: CASSLGGEGLEPQHF. The DNA for the CDR3 is TGTGCCAGCAGCTTAGGGGGGGAAGGGCTTGAGCCCCAGCATTTT.

About this clonotype: One end of the junction does not line up with germline, which may come from a read error. The CDR3 spells CSDLTEAKGYDYTF. The DNA for the CDR3 is TGCAGCGACCTGACAGAAGCCAAGGGCTATGACTACACCTTC. This chain connects TRBV29-1 to TRBJ1-2, with D possibly TRBD1 on 5 matching bases. The CDR3 sequence is 14 residues long. Germline CDR1 and CDR2: SQVTM and ANQGSEA.

This clonotype was seen more than once but under ten times. The chain is built from TRBV15 and TRBJ2-3; TRBD2 aligns across 7 bases. The germline V gene has CDR1 LNHNV and CDR2 YYDKDF (reference sequence). V lost 0 bases, J lost 2 bases, and 5 bases stayed unmatched. This CDR3 comprises 16 residues. CDR3 protein: CATSRDASGITDTQYF. In DNA form, the CDR3 reads TGTGCCACCAGCAGAGATGCTAGCGGAATCACAGATACGCAGTATTTT.

The rearrangement uses TRBV9 and TRBJ1-2; unclear D gene. This CDR3 comprises 13 residues. V was shortened by 2 bases and J by 3 bases, with 8 bases between the two germline ends. Germline values: CDR1 SGDLS, CDR2 YYNGEE. CDR3 residues: CASSVGGDYGYTF. CDR3 DNA: TGTGCCAGCAGCGTCGGCGGGGACTATGGCTACACCTTC.

In this sample, this clonotype turned up a few times. This chain links TRBV7-9 with TRBJ1-4, with D hard to call. From germline, CDR1 is SEHNR and CDR2 FQNEAQ (reference sequence). Trimming removed 4 bases at V and 8 bases at J, with 17 bases between. The CDR3 sequence is 15 residues long. The CDR3 sequence: CASSSSDPSGEKLFF. CDR3 in DNA: TGTGCCAGCAGCTCCTCGGACCCAAGTGGCGAAAAACTGTTTTTT.

This clonotype has a handful of counts. The chain is built from TRBV7-8 and TRBJ2-3; 9 bases match TRBD2. Germline CDR1 is SGHVS and CDR2 is FQNEAQ. CDR3 size: 15 residues. V shed 7 bases, J shed 2 bases, and the junction held 7 bases outside the gene matches. CDR3 bases: TGTGCCAGCATAGGCGGGGGGGCCCTCACAGATACGCAGTATTTT. Translating it yields CASIGGGALTDTQYF. The variable domain in full, completed from reference TRBV7-8 and TRBJ2-3, reads GAGVSQSPRYKVAKRGQDVALRCDPISGHVSLFWYQQALGQGPEFLTYFQNEAQLDKSGLPSDRFFAERPEGSVSTLKIQRTQQEDSAVYLCASIGGGALTDTQYFGPGTRLTVL.

A word on this clonotype: The junction differs from germline at one of its ends, possibly a read error. The V call is TRBV7-9, the J call TRBJ2-6, with D tentatively TRBD1 (5 bases). This CDR3 spans 17 amino acids. CDR1 SEHNR and CDR2 FQNEAQ come from the germline V gene (reference sequence). The chain's CDR3 is CASSPTPGNSGADVLTF. CDR3 in DNA: TGTGCCAGCAGCCCGACACCAGGAAATTCTGGGGCCGACGTCCTGACTTTC.

This clonotype has just a few counts. The chain is built from TRBV9 and TRBJ2-2, with TRBD2 identical over 7 bases. The J segment lost 5 bases and the V segment lost 3 bases, leaving 10 bases of the junction unmatched. This CDR3 has 16 amino acids. Germline V gene lookup returns CDR1 SGDLS and CDR2 YYNGEE. DNA of the CDR3: TGTGCCAGCAGCGGGGTCGGAGCGGGGCCTACCGGGGAGCTGTTTTTT. Translating gives CASSGVGAGPTGELFF.

The chain carries TRBV6-2 or TRBV6-3 and TRBJ1-1, with D possibly TRBD1 on 5 matching bases. In germline, CDR1 is MNHEY, CDR2 SVGEGT. CDR3 length: 11 amino acids. V was trimmed by 9 bases and J by 10 bases, leaving 15 bases between them. In DNA form, the CDR3 reads TGTGCCAGTGGGCAACCGGGACGAGCTTTCTTT. The encoded protein is CASGQPGRAFF.

This clonotype was detected ten times or more. The genes are TRBV6-1 and TRBJ1-1, with D maybe TRBD1 (6 bases). V lost 6 bases and J 4 bases, leaving 9 bases between the germline ends. Germline lookup yields CDR1 MNHNS and CDR2 SASEGT. The CDR3 runs 12 residues. In nucleotides, the CDR3 is TGTGCCAGCAGACAGGGTGGCACTGAAGCTTTCTTT. Amino acids: CASRQGGTEAFF.

This clonotype was picked up many times. The V and J genes are TRBV7-8 and TRBJ1-1; 8 nucleotides match TRBD1. The CDR3 spans 14 residues. V gave up 8 bases and J gave up 6 bases; unmatched junction bases: 11. Germline lookup yields CDR1 SGHVS and CDR2 FQNEAQ. The DNA of the CDR3 is TGTGCCAGCCGCCTAAAGGGACAGGATTCTGAAGCTTTCTTT. This encodes CASRLKGQDSEAFF.

This clonotype was detected many times. The junction shows a germline mismatch at one end, possibly a read error. This rearrangement joins TRBV5-1 to TRBJ1-1, with D tentatively TRBD1 (6 bases). CDR1 is SGHRS and CDR2 is YFSETQ in the germline V gene. The CDR3 is made up of 13 amino acids. In DNA, the CDR3 is TGTGCCAGCAGCCGGACAGAGAACACTGAAGCTTTCTTT. Protein: CASSRTENTEAFF.